The clone carrying this T cell receptor beta chain has only one observation. Germline-derived CDR1 and CDR2 are SGDLS and YYNGEE. CDR3 length equals 14 residues. Trimming shortened V by 1 base and J by 1 base, and 8 bases separated the two germline ends. Here immunoSEQ multiplex PCR was the method, and the copy in TCRdb shows in-frame clones only, minus some. The table lists just under 95,000 clones, roughly 84% of them singletons. The data derive from a study of OX40 agonist ivuxolimab in advanced cancers. This sequence joins TRBV9 and TRBJ1-1; a weak D match, TRBD1 (5 bases). This sequence was found in an adult with an advanced solid tumor such as melanoma, head and neck, liver or kidney cancer. Sequenced here: CD4+ or CD8+ T cells sorted from blood, sampled in a trial of the OX40 agonist ivuxolimab. The CDR3 region is CASSVSGQNTEAFF. For the CDR3, the DNA is TGTGCCAGCAGCGTATCAGGGCAGAACACTGAAGCTTTCTTT.